Below, 26 T cell receptor beta chains from the same sample are listed, as sequenced in a study of cytomegalovirus exposure and HLA in healthy donors. Primers included in the PCR were 60 Vbeta and 13 Jbeta primers. Method: immunoSEQ multiplex PCR; TCRdb's copy keeps in-frame clones and lacks some. The data show about 150,000 clones, 86% seen once. Sequenced sample: PBMCs. These receptors were collected from a woman between 18 and 29 years old in good health and CMV-seronegative.

The chain is built from TRBV5-4 and TRBJ2-5; D is ambiguous. Looked up from germline, CDR1 is SGHNT and CDR2 is YYREEE (reference sequence). The germline V and J ends were trimmed by 0 bases and 1 base, with 7 bases remaining between them. The CDR3 extends over 14 amino acids. The CDR3 sequence: CASSLGLSQETQYF. For the CDR3, the DNA is TGTGCCAGCAGCTTGGGCCTATCCCAAGAGACCCAGTACTTC.

This chain links TRBV10-1 with TRBJ1-5; D gene uncertain. Per the germline V gene, CDR1 is WNHNN and CDR2 is SYGVQD (reference sequence). V lost 7 bases and J 1 base, leaving 14 bases between the germline ends. The CDR3 length is 15 residues. The chain's CDR3 is CASTERAGSNQPQHF. The CDR3 nucleotides read TGCGCCAGCACGGAGAGGGCGGGAAGCAATCAGCCCCAGCATTTT.

Only a few counts were recorded for this clone. The CDR3 sequence is CASSRRQMNTEAFF. CDR3 nucleotide sequence: TGTGCCAGCAGCCGGCGACAGATGAACACTGAAGCTTTCTTT. The V gene is TRBV14, the J gene TRBJ1-1; possible D gene TRBD1, 5 bases. The CDR3 covers 14 residues. V was clipped by 4 bases and J by 0 bases, with 9 bases between them. Germline V gene sequence: CDR1 SGHDN, CDR2 FVKESK.

This chain uses TRBV11-2 with TRBJ2-3, with 11 bases matching TRBD1. Germline loops: CDR1 SGHAT, CDR2 FQNNGV. The V segment lost 0 bases and the J segment 2 bases; nucleotides outside the gene matches: 7. The CDR3 is 18 amino acids. The CDR3 loop reads CASSLDRGQGGPTDTQYF. Written as DNA, the CDR3 is TGTGCCAGCAGCTTAGATAGGGGACAGGGGGGCCCCACAGATACGCAGTATTTT.

About this clone: The sample carries other DNA sequences with the same CDR3. The chain combines TRBV9 with TRBJ2-1, with 8 bases aligning to TRBD2. Germline loops: CDR1 SGDLS, CDR2 YYNGEE. The CDR3 is 15 residues long. Germline trimming cut 0 bases from V and 1 base from J; bases unmatched to any gene: 0. CDR3 residues: CASSVAGGSYNEQFF. CDR3 DNA sequence: TGTGCCAGCAGCGTAGCGGGAGGGTCCTACAATGAGCAGTTCTTC. The full variable domain, its missing parts supplied by reference TRBV9 and TRBJ2-1, is DSGVTQTPKHLITATGQRVTLRCSPRSGDLSVYWYQQSLDQGLQFLIQYYNGEERAKGNILERFSAQQFPDLHSELNLSSLELGDSALYFCASSVAGGSYNEQFFGPGTRLTVL.

The chain carries TRBV4-1 and TRBJ1-1, with D possibly matching TRBD1 (5 bases). This CDR3 has 13 amino acids. Trimming removed 4 bases from V and 5 bases from J, with 11 bases in between. Germline V gene data show CDR1 as MGHRA and CDR2 as YSYEKL. The CDR3 spells CASSRGGSTEAFF. Here the CDR3 DNA reads TGCGCCAGCAGCCGCGGGGGTTCAACTGAAGCTTTCTTT.

This clone was seen a single time. The V call is TRBV23-1, the J call TRBJ2-7; 7 bases align to TRBD2. TRBV23-1 is an open reading frame whose function is uncertain. V lost 3 bases and J lost 0; bases outside the gene matches: 14. The CDR3 is made up of 18 amino acids. CDR3 amino acids: CASSHEGSKRGASYEQYF. In DNA, the CDR3 is TGCGCCAGCAGTCACGAGGGTTCCAAGCGGGGAGCCTCCTACGAGCAGTACTTC.

The gene calls are TRBV7-9 and TRBJ2-7, with 9 bases identical to TRBD2. The CDR3 runs to 15 residues. Germline V lookup: CDR1 SEHNR, CDR2 FQNEAQ (reference sequence). The trim removed 5 bases at V and 5 bases at J, leaving 10 bases unmatched. The CDR3 loop reads CASSPARRLADEQYF. In nucleotides, the CDR3 is TGTGCCAGCAGCCCCGCCAGGAGACTAGCGGACGAGCAGTACTTC.

The V gene is TRBV27, the J gene TRBJ2-3; 9 bases are a match to TRBD1. The V gene's germline CDR1 is MNHEY and CDR2 SMNVEV (reference sequence). V gave up 7 bases and J gave up 4 bases; unmatched junction bases: 15. This CDR3 has 17 residues. CDR3 nucleotide sequence: TGTGCCAGCACAAAAGACCCGGGACAGGGTCTTTCAGATACGCAGTATTTT. Translated: CASTKDPGQGLSDTQYF.

The genes are TRBV4-1 and TRBJ1-2, with D possibly TRBD1 on 5 matching bases. Germline V CDR1 and CDR2: MGHRA, YSYEKL. The CDR3 spans 12 residues. V dropped 3 bases and J dropped 6 bases, with 8 bases sitting between them. Here the CDR3 DNA reads TGCGCCAGCAGCCACGGGACTGATGGCTACACCTTC. This gives the protein CASSHGTDGYTF.

This clone was seen once. The rearrangement uses TRBV27 and TRBJ1-6; 12 bases are a match to TRBD1. V gave up 5 bases and J gave up 7 bases; unmatched junction bases: 6. The CDR3 sequence is 16 residues long. The germline V gene has CDR1 MNHEY and CDR2 SMNVEV (reference sequence). The CDR3 here is CASSKGQGAGNSPLHF. The CDR3 nucleotides are TGTGCCAGCAGTAAGGGACAGGGGGCGGGAAATTCACCCCTCCACTTT.

The chain couples TRBV29-1 to TRBJ2-1, with 7 bases identical to TRBD2. The germline V gene has CDR1 SQVTM and CDR2 ANQGSEA. Trimming cost V 4 bases and J 5 bases; bases outside gene matches: 8. The CDR3 totals 14 residues. CDR3 sequence: CSVGPGRDHNEQFF. The CDR3 region has the DNA TGCAGCGTTGGTCCTGGGAGGGACCACAATGAGCAGTTCTTC.

The chain is built from TRBV10-3 and TRBJ1-1; TRBD1 matches 9 bases. The CDR3 runs 16 residues. Unmatched junction bases numbered 13, after V lost 6 bases and J lost 5 bases. Germline CDR1 and CDR2: ENHRY and SYGVKD. The CDR3 reads CAISGTQTGGGTEAFF. The CDR3 nucleotides are TGTGCCATCAGCGGAACCCAGACAGGGGGAGGTACTGAAGCTTTCTTT.

The chain links TRBV19 to TRBJ2-2; maybe TRBD2 (5 bases). Germline-derived CDR1 and CDR2 are LNHDA and SQIVND (reference sequence). Trimming cost V 7 bases and J 10 bases, with 16 bases left between them. This CDR3 has 13 amino acids. As DNA, the CDR3 is TGTGCCAGTAAGAAGGGAGATAAAGTGGAGCTGTTTTTT. Translated, it gives CASKKGDKVELFF. The full variable domain, its missing parts supplied by reference TRBV19 and TRBJ2-2, is DGGITQSPKYLFRKEGQNVTLSCEQNLNHDAMYWYRQDPGQGLRLIYYSQIVNDFQKGDIAEGYSVSREKKESFPLTVTSAQKNPTAFYLCASKKGDKVELFFGEGSRLTVL.

V and J are TRBV7-9 and TRBJ2-2, with D possibly TRBD2 on 7 matching bases. V was clipped by 5 bases and J by 1 base, with 14 bases between them. The CDR3 spans 16 residues. Per germline, CDR1 SEHNR and CDR2 FQNEAQ (reference sequence). The CDR3: CASSKAGHLNTGELFF. In nucleotides, the CDR3 is TGTGCCAGCAGCAAAGCGGGACACCTGAACACCGGGGAGCTGTTTTTT.

The chain is built from TRBV4-1 and TRBJ1-1; tentatively, D is TRBD1 (5 bases). Germline CDR1 reads MGHRA; CDR2 reads YSYEKL. Trimming took 4 bases from V and 4 from J, leaving 19 bases between them. This CDR3 comprises 16 residues. CDR3: CASSRMIGTFGTEAFF. The CDR3 DNA follows: TGCGCCAGCAGCCGCATGATAGGGACTTTCGGCACTGAAGCTTTCTTT.

The sample holds one count of this clone. V and J are TRBV28 and TRBJ1-5, with 10 bases fitting TRBD1. This CDR3 has 15 residues. V lost 7 bases and J lost 5; bases outside the gene matches: 8. Germline values: CDR1 MDHEN, CDR2 SYDVKM. CDR3 nucleotides: TGTGCCAGCATCGAGGCCGGGACAGGGGATCAGCCCCAGCATTTT. This sequence encodes CASIEAGTGDQPQHF.

This rearrangement joins TRBV5-4 to TRBJ2-1; perhaps TRBD2 as D (6 bases). This CDR3 is built from 13 residues. Germline CDR1 reads SGHNT; CDR2 reads YYREEE (reference sequence). The V end lost 2 bases, the J end lost 7 bases, and 10 bases lay between the germline ends. This chain's CDR3 is CASSFTRENEQFF. The CDR3 DNA reads as TGTGCCAGCAGCTTTACCCGGGAGAATGAGCAGTTCTTC.

This clone was detected a few times. The chain carries TRBV28 and TRBJ1-1; 7 bases fit TRBD1. Losses at the gene ends were 5 bases for V and 1 base for J; bases not matched to a gene: 7. CDR1 is MDHEN and CDR2 is SYDVKM in the germline V gene. This CDR3 is 15 amino acids long. The CDR3 loop reads CASSPTGNRNTEAFF. The CDR3 bases are TGTGCCAGCAGTCCGACAGGGAACCGGAACACTGAAGCTTTCTTT.

This clone occurred once. The chain uses TRBV11-2 and TRBJ1-3; D ambiguous. Germline values: CDR1 SGHAT, CDR2 FQNNGV. The CDR3 runs to 13 residues. V was pared by 4 bases and J by 4 bases, with 8 bases between. The CDR3: CASSYYQGNTIYF. The DNA for the CDR3 is TGTGCCAGCAGCTATTATCAGGGAAACACCATATATTTT.

The chain links TRBV7-3 to TRBJ2-1; 8 nucleotides line up with TRBD1. This CDR3 has 13 amino acids. V trimming: 4 bases; J trimming: 6 bases; junction bases outside the gene matches: 2. The germline V gene encodes CDR1 SGHTA and CDR2 FQGTGA. The CDR3 region is CASSYTGGNEQFF. The DNA of the CDR3 is TGTGCCAGCAGCTACACAGGGGGCAATGAGCAGTTCTTC.

The chain links TRBV6-1 to TRBJ1-2, with 7 bases identical to TRBD1. Trimming removed 6 bases from V and 0 bases from J; junction bases left unmatched: 7. Germline-derived CDR1 and CDR2 are MNHNS and SASEGT. The CDR3 spans 15 residues. The CDR3 reads CASSPRGYANYGYTF. The CDR3 coding sequence is TGTGCCAGCAGCCCCAGGGGGTACGCTAACTATGGCTACACCTTC.

The chain carries TRBV5-6 and TRBJ2-2; the D is unclear. CDR1 is SGHDT and CDR2 is YYEEEE in the germline V gene. The CDR3 consists of 11 residues. The V and J ends lost 2 bases and 6 bases respectively, with 2 bases between them. CDR3 in amino acids: CASSFAGELFF. DNA of the CDR3: TGTGCCAGCAGCTTCGCCGGGGAGCTGTTTTTT.

The rearrangement uses TRBV5-6 and TRBJ1-1; 9 nucleotides align to TRBD1. The J segment lost 5 bases and the V segment lost 4 bases, leaving 15 bases of the junction unmatched. The CDR3 spans 17 residues. Germline values: CDR1 SGHDT, CDR2 YYEEEE. The CDR3 protein is CASSLTLDRGLSTEAFF. The CDR3 DNA is TGTGCCAGCAGCCTAACTCTGGACAGGGGATTAAGTACTGAAGCTTTCTTT.

This sequence joins TRBV7-9 and TRBJ2-5, with D unresolved. The V end lost 3 bases, the J end lost 5 bases, and 10 bases lay between the germline ends. The CDR3 sequence is 13 residues long. CDR1 and CDR2 from the germline V gene are SEHNR and FQNEAQ (reference sequence). The CDR3 nucleotides are TGTGCCAGCAGCTTGTCTAGTTGGGAGACCCAGTACTTC. It encodes CASSLSSWETQYF.

The rearrangement links TRBV5-4 to TRBJ2-2; 7 bases align to TRBD1. Trimming removed 0 bases from V and 6 bases from J; junction bases left unmatched: 14. This CDR3 is 18 amino acids long. Germline V lookup: CDR1 SGHNT, CDR2 YYREEE (reference sequence). The CDR3, as DNA: TGTGCCAGCAGCTTGGTAACCGACCTGTGGGACAGCGCCGGGGAGCTGTTTTTT. Its translation is CASSLVTDLWDSAGELFF. Combining the CDR3 with reference TRBV5-4 and TRBJ2-2 gives the whole variable domain ETGVTQSPTHLIKTRGQQVTLRCSSQSGHNTVSWYQQALGQGPQFIFQYYREEENGRGNFPPRFSGLQFPNYSSELNVNALELDDSALYLCASSLVTDLWDSAGELFFGEGSRLTVL.